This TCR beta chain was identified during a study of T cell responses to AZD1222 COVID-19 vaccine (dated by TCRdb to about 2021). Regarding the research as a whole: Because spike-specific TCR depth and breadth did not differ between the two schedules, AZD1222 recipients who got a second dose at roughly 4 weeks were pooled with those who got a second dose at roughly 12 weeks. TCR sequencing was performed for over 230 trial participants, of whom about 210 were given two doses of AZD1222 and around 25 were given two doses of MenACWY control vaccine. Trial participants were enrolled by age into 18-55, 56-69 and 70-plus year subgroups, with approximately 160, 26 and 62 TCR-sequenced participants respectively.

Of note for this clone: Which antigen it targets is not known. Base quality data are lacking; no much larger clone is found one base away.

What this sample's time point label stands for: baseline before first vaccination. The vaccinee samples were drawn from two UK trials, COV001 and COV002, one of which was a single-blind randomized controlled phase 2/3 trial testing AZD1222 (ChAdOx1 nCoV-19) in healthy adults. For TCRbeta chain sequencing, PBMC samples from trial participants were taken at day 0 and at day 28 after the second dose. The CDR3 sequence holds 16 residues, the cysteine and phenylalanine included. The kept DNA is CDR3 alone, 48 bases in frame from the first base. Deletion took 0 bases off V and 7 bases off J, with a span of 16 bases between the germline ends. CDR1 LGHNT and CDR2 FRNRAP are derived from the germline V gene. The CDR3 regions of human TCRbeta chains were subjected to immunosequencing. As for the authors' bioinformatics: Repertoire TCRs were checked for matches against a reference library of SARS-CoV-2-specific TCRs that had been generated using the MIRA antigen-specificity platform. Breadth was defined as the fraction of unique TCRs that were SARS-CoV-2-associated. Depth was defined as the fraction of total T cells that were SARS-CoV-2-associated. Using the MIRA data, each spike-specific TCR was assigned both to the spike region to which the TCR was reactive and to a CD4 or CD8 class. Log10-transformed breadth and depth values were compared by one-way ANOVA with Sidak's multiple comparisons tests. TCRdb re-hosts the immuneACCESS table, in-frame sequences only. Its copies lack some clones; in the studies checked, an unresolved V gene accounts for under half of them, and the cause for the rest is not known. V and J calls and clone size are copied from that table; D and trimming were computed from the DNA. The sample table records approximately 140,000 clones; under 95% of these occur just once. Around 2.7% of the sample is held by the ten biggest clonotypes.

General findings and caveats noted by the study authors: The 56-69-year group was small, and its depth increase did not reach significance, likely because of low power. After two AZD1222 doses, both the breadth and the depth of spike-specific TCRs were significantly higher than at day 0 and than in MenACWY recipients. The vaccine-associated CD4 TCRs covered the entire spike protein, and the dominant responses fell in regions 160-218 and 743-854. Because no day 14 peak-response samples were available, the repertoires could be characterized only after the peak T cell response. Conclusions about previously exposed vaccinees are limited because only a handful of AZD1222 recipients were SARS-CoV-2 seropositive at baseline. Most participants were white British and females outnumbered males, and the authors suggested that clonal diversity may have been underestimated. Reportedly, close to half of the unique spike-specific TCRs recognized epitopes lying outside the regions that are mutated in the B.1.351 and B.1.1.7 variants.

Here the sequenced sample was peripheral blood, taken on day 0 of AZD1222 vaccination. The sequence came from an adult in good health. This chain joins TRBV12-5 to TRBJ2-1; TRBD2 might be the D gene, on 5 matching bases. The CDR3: CASGLVTAVRGNEQFF. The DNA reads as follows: TGTGCTAGTGGTTTGGTAACAGCCGTAAGAGGGAATGAGCAGTTCTTC.